One and the same sample provided the 9 T cell receptor beta chains below, sequenced in a study of regulatory and conventional T cells in RAG deficiency. The table came from immunoSEQ multiplex PCR; TCRdb's copy has only in-frame clones and leaves some out. Here the sample spans about 1,000 clones, roughly four fifths being singletons. Sequenced: CD8+ T cells sorted from blood. Source of these receptors: a human donor with RAG deficiency presenting as severe combined immunodeficiency.

CDR3 sequence: CASSRLAGVRESQETQYF. The CDR3 coding sequence is TGTGCCAGCAGTCGACTAGCGGGAGTCCGTGAATCCCAAGAGACCCAGTACTTC. The chain has TRBV27 and TRBJ2-5, with 12 positions matching TRBD2. Germline CDR1 is MNHEY and CDR2 is SMNVEV (reference sequence). The CDR3 covers 18 residues. V lost 5 bases to trimming and J lost 1 base; unmatched junction nucleotides: 11.

This clone showed up just a few times. The chain links TRBV9 to TRBJ2-6; perhaps TRBD1 as D (7 bases). V was clipped by 4 bases and J by 1 base, with 15 bases between them. The germline V gene encodes CDR1 SGDLS and CDR2 YYNGEE. The CDR3 covers 17 residues. The CDR3 nucleotides read TGTGCCAGCAGCCACTTCCAGGGGGGATCTGGGGCCAACGTCCTGACTTTC. Encoded protein: CASSHFQGGSGANVLTF. Combining the CDR3 with reference TRBV9 and TRBJ2-6 gives the whole variable domain DSGVTQTPKHLITATGQRVTLRCSPRSGDLSVYWYQQSLDQGLQFLIQYYNGEERAKGNILERFSAQQFPDLHSELNLSSLELGDSALYFCASSHFQGGSGANVLTFGAGSRLTVL.

The rearrangement joins TRBV4-3 to TRBJ2-3; D is perhaps TRBD2 (5 bases). Germline V gives CDR1 LGHNA, CDR2 YSLEER. The CDR3 length is 15 residues. Trimming left V 0 bases short and J 6 bases short, with 13 bases between. The CDR3 sequence: CASSQDLARGDTQYF. Written as DNA, the CDR3 is TGCGCCAGCAGCCAAGATCTGGCCCGAGGGGATACGCAGTATTTT.

The table lists this clone with a count of one. The chain uses TRBV7-2 and TRBJ2-5; 16 bases match TRBD2. Germline V gene sequence: CDR1 SGHTA, CDR2 FQGNSA. The CDR3 length is 18 residues. J gave up 4 bases and V 3 bases, and 8 bases lay outside the gene matches. The CDR3 DNA is TGTGCCAGCAGCTTCGGCCCGGGACTAGCGGGAGGGGGAGAGACCCAGTACTTC. It translates to CASSFGPGLAGGGETQYF. Based on the CDR3 plus reference TRBV7-2 and TRBJ2-5, the full variable domain is GAGVSQSPSNKVTEKGKDVELRCDPISGHTALYWYRQSLGQGLEFLIYFQGNSAPDKSGLPSDRFSAERTGGSVSTLTIQRTQQEDSAVYLCASSFGPGLAGGGETQYFGPGTRLLVL.

This clone was picked up one time. V and J are TRBV2 and TRBJ2-7; D is perhaps TRBD1 (5 bases). V gave up 7 bases and J gave up 3 bases, with 10 bases separating them. Germline V lookup: CDR1 SNHLY, CDR2 FYNNEI. CDR3 length equals 12 residues. DNA of the CDR3: TGTGCCAGCATCCAGGGCGTCTACGAGCAGTACTTC. Translated: CASIQGVYEQYF. The complete variable domain, with remaining parts taken from reference TRBV2 and TRBJ2-7, reads EPEVTQTPSHQVTQMGQEVILRCVPISNHLYFYWYRQILGQKVEFLVSFYNNEISEKSEIFDDQFSVERPDGSNFTLKIRSTKLEDSAMYFCASIQGVYEQYFGPGTRLTVT.

This clone came up once. V gene TRBV7-9 combines with J gene TRBJ2-3, with D unclear. The V gene's germline CDR1 is SEHNR and CDR2 FQNEAQ (reference sequence). The CDR3 runs to 12 residues. Deletions cut 1 base from V and 4 bases from J, with 3 bases between. Here the CDR3 reads CASSLGADTQYF. The DNA for the CDR3 is TGTGCCAGCAGCTTAGGAGCAGATACGCAGTATTTT.

The chain carries TRBV29-1 and TRBJ2-3; 7 bases line up with TRBD1. Germline lookup yields CDR1 SQVTM and CDR2 ANQGSEA. This CDR3 comprises 12 residues. J lost 4 bases, V lost 7 bases, and 5 bases had no gene match. The CDR3 loop reads CSGIQGPDTQYF. Written as DNA, the CDR3 is TGCAGCGGGATACAGGGGCCAGATACGCAGTATTTT.

The V gene is TRBV29-1, the J gene TRBJ2-7; no reliable D call. CDR1 is SQVTM, CDR2 ANQGSEA, per germline. The CDR3 contains 13 residues. V was clipped by 6 bases and J by 1 base, with 13 bases between them. The CDR3 sequence: CSVESGKSYEQYF. In DNA, the CDR3 is TGCAGCGTCGAGTCTGGGAAGTCCTACGAGCAGTACTTC.

This sequence joins TRBV11-3 and TRBJ2-7; D gene uncertain. The CDR3 has 11 residues. Germline CDR1 SGHNT, CDR2 YENEEA. V lost 4 bases to trimming and J lost 3 bases, with 4 bases between them. The CDR3 DNA reads as TGTGCCAGCAGCTGGAGCTACGAGCAGTACTTC. Residues: CASSWSYEQYF.